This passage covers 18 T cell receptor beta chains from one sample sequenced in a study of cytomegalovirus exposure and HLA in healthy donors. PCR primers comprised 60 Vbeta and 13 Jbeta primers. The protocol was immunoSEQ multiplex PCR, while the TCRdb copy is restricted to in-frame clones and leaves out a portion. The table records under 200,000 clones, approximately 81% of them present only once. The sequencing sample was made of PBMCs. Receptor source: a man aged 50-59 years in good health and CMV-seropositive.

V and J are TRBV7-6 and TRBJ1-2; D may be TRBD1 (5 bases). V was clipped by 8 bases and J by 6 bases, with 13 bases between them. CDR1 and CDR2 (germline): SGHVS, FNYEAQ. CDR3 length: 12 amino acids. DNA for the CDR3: TGTGCCAGCTCTCCAGGGAAGGATGGCTACACCTTC. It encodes CASSPGKDGYTF.

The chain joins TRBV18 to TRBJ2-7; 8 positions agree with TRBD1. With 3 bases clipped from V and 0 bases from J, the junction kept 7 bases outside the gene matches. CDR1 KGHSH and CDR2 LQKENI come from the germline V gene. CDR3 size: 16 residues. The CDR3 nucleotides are TGTGCCAGCTCACCGTTGACAGGGGCAGGCTCCTACGAGCAGTACTTC. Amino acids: CASSPLTGAGSYEQYF.

Here the CDR3 reads CASSPRDRSYEQYF. As DNA, the CDR3 is TGTGCCAGCTCACCACGGGACAGAAGCTACGAGCAGTACTTC. The chain employs TRBV18 and TRBJ2-7, with 7 bases fitting TRBD1. V was pared by 1 base and J by 3 bases, with 3 bases of the junction left unmatched. Per germline, CDR1 KGHSH and CDR2 LQKENI. The CDR3 is 14 amino acids.

CDR3 nucleotides: TGCGCCAGCAGGGGACAGGGTCAGGATACGCAGTATTTT. This gives the protein CASRGQGQDTQYF. The chain joins TRBV5-1 to TRBJ2-3; 9 positions agree with TRBD1. Germline CDR1 SGHRS, CDR2 YFSETQ. V shed 5 bases, J shed 6 bases, and the junction held 4 bases outside the gene matches. This CDR3 is built from 13 residues.

The CDR3 protein is CASSTDSYYGYTF. CDR3 in DNA: TGTGCCAGCAGTACGGACTCATACTATGGCTACACCTTC. The V and J genes are TRBV5-4 and TRBJ1-2; D is unclear. The CDR3 contains 13 residues. Per germline, CDR1 SGHNT and CDR2 YYREEE (reference sequence). Trimming cost V 5 bases and J 3 bases, with 11 bases left between them.

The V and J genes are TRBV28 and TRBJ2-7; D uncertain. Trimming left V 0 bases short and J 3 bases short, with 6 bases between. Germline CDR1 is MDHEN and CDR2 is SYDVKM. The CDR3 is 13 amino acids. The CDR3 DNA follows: TGTGCCAGCAGTTTATGGACATACTACGAGCAGTACTTC. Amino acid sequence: CASSLWTYYEQYF.

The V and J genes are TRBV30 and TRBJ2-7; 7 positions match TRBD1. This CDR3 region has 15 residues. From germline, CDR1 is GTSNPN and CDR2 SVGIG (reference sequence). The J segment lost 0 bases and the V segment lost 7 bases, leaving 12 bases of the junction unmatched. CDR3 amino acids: CALTPRDSSSYEQYF. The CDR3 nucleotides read TGTGCCTTAACCCCCCGGGACAGCAGCTCCTACGAGCAGTACTTC.

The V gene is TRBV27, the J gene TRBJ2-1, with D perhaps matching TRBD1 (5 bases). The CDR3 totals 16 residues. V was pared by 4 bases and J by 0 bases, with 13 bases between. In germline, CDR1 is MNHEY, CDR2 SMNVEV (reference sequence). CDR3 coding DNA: TGTGCCAGCAGTTCGCCTAGGGGAACCTCCTACAATGAGCAGTTCTTC. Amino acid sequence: CASSSPRGTSYNEQFF.

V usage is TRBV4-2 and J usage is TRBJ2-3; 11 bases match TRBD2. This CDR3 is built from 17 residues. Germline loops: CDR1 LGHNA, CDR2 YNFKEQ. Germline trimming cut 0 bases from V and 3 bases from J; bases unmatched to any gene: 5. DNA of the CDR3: TGTGCCAGCAGCCAAGATAGGGGACTAGCGGTGACAGATACGCAGTATTTT. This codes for CASSQDRGLAVTDTQYF.

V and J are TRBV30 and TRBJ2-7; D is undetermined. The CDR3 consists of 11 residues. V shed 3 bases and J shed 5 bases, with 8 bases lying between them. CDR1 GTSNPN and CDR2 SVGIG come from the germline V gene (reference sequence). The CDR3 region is CAWRYADEQYF. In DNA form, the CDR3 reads TGTGCCTGGAGGTACGCGGACGAGCAGTACTTC.

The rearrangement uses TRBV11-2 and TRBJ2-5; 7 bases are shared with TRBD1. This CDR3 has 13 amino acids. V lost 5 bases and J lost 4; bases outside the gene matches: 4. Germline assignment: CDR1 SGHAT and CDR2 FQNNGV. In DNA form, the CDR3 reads TGTGCCAGCAGCGCGGACAGGTTAGAGACCCAGTACTTC. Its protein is CASSADRLETQYF.

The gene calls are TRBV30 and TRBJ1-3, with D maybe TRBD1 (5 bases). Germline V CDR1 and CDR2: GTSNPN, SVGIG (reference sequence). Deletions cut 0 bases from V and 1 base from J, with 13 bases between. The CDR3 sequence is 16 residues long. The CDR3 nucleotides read TGTGCCTGGAGTGTAATTGGGACTGAGTCTGGAAACACCATATATTTT. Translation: CAWSVIGTESGNTIYF.

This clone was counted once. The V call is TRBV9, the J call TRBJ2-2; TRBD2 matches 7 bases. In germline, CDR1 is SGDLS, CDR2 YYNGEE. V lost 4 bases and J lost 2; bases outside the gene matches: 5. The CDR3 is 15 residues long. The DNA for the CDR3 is TGTGCCAGCAGCCCCAGCGGGACCAACACCGGGGAGCTGTTTTTT. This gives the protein CASSPSGTNTGELFF.

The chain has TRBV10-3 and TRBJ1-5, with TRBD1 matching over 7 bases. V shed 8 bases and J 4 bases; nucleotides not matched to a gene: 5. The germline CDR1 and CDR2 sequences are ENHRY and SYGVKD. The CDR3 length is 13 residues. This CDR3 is CAIHLQGNQPQHF. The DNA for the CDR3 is TGTGCCATCCACTTACAGGGGAATCAGCCCCAGCATTTT.

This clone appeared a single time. CDR3 residues: CASSSSTGSRREKLFF. The CDR3 nucleotides read TGTGCCAGCAGTTCTTCCACAGGGTCACGGCGAGAAAAACTGTTTTTT. The chain recombines TRBV28 with TRBJ1-4, with D tentatively TRBD1 (6 bases). The length of the CDR3 is 16 residues. Germline V gene lookup returns CDR1 MDHEN and CDR2 SYDVKM. V lost 4 bases and J 8 bases, leaving 20 bases between the germline ends.

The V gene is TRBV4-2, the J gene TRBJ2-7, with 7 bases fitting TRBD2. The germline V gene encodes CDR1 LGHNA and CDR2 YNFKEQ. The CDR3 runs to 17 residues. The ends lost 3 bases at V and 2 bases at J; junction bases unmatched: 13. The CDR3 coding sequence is TGTGCCAGCAGCCAGGGGGGGATCTCCGGGACTACCTACGAGCAGTACTTC. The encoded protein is CASSQGGISGTTYEQYF.

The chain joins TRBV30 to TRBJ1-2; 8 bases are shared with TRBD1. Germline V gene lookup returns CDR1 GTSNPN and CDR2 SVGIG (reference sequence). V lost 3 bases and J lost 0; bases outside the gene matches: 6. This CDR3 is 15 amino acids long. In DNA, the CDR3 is TGTGCCTGGAGCTCACCGACAGGGGCTAACTATGGCTACACCTTC. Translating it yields CAWSSPTGANYGYTF.

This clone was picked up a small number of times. CDR3 in DNA: TGCGCCAGCAGCCAAGATGAAGCGGGGGGGAACACCGGGGAGCTGTTTTTT. Its translation: CASSQDEAGGNTGELFF. The rearrangement uses TRBV4-3 and TRBJ2-2, with 9 bases that match TRBD2. The CDR3 has 17 amino acids. The junction had 3 bases not matched to a gene; V was cut back by 0 bases and J by 1 base. CDR1 LGHNA and CDR2 YSLEER come from the germline V gene.